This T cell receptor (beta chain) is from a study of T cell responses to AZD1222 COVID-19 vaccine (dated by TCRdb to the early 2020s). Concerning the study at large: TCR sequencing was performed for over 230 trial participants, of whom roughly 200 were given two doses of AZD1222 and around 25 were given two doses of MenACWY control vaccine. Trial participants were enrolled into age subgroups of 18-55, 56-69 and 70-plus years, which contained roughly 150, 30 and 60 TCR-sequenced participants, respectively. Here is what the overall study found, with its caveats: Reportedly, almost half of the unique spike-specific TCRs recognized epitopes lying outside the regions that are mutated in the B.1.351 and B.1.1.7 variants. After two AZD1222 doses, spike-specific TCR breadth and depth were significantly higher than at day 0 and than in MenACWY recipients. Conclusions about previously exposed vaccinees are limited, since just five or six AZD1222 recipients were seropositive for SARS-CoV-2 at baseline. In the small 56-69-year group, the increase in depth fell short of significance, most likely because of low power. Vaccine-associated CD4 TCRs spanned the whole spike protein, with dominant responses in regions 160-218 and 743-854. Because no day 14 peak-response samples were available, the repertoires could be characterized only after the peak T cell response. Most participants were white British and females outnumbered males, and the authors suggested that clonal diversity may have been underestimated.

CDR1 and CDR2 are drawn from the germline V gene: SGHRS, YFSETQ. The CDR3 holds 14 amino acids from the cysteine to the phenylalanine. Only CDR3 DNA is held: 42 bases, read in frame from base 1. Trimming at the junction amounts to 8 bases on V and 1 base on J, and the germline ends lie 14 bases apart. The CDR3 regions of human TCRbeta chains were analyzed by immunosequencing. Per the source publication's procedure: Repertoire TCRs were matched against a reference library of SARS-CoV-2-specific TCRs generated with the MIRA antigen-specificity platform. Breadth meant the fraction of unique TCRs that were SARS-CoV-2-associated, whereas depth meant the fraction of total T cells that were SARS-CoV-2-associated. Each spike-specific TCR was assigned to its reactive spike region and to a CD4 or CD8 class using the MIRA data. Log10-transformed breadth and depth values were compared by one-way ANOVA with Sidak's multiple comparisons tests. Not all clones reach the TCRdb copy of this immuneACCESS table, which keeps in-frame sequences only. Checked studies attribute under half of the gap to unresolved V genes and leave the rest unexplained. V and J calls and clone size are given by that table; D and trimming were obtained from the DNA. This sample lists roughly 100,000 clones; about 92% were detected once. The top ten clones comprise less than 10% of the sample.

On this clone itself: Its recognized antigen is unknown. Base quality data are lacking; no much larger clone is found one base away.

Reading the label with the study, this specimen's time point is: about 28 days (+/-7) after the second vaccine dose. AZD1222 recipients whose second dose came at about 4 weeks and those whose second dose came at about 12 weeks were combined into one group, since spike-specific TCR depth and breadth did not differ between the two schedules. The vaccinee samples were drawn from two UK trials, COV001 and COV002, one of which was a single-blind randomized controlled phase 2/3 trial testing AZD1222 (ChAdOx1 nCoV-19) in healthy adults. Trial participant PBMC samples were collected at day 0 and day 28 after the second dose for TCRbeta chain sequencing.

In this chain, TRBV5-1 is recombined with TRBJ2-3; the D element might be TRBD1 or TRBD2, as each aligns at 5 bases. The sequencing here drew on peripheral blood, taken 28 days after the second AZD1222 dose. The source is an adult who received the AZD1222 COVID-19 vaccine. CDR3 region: CASEGSGRTDTQYF. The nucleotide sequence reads TGCGCCAGTGAGGGGTCGGGGCGCACAGATACGCAGTATTTT.